The T cell receptor (beta chain) described here comes from a study of beta chain features in type 1 diabetes. Overall study results and limits: TCRB CDR3s from Type 1 diabetes patients were moderately but significantly shorter in all four CD4+ subsets.

Expressed TCRB transcripts were sequenced because the isolated RNA had all been reverse transcribed beforehand. Naive, central memory and regulatory T cell samples came to a mean of approximately 3.6 million reads. Sequencing was performed with immunoSEQ multiplex PCR; in TCRdb, only in-frame clones are kept and a portion is missing. The table shows roughly 700,000 clones, with roughly 12% occurring only once. V was cut by 5 bases and J by 2 bases, with 2 bases left in between. Germline V lookup: CDR1 MDHEN, CDR2 SYDVKM. The length of the CDR3 is 11 residues. The table lists this clone with a few counts. The target antigen is unknown. Other DNA sequences in this specimen translate into the identical CDR3.

This TCR was recovered from a man between 18 and 29 years old with type 1 diabetes. The specimen was naive CD4+ T cells from blood. The chain combines TRBV28 with TRBJ2-3, with D hard to call. The CDR3 DNA is TGTGCCAGCAGTCTCACAGATACGCAGTATTTT. Translation: CASSLTDTQYF.